This T cell receptor (beta chain) was sequenced for a study of shared clonotypes between healthy human individuals. Overall study results and limits: What naive subsets generally showed was a larger estimated richness than memory subsets showed.

A split of CD4+ cells into CD45RA+ naive and CD45RA-negative memory subsets was performed. Profiling relied on immunoSEQ multiplex PCR, and the TCRdb table lists in-frame clones only, not all of them. The profile shows about 1.1 million clones, about four fifths of them singletons. This clone was seen only once. Its target is unknown. CDR1 and CDR2 (germline): GTSNPN, SVGIG (reference sequence). The CDR3 sequence is 17 residues long. V dropped 3 bases and J dropped 0; count of bases not matched to a gene: 11. The sequencing sample was made of memory CD4+ T cells from PBMCs. Subset specified: CD45RA-negative fraction. The gene calls are TRBV30 and TRBJ1-2; TRBD1 matches 9 bases. The sequence was obtained from a man aged 18 to 29 in good health. Some clones in this sample may be carry-over from other donors' samples. CDR3 nucleotide sequence: TGTGCCTGGAGGACCCCGACAGGGGGAAGATCTAACTATGGCTACACCTTC. Encoded protein: CAWRTPTGGRSNYGYTF.